These 30 T cell receptor beta chains share one sample of origin, sequenced in a study of cytomegalovirus exposure and HLA in healthy donors. Both 60 Vbeta primers and 13 Jbeta primers went into the PCR. Data came from immunoSEQ multiplex PCR; TCRdb stores just in-frame clones and leaves some out. Here the sample spans some 110,000 clones, roughly 80% being singletons. Sequenced input: PBMCs. The receptor set was obtained from a man aged 25-40 years in good health and CMV-seropositive.

This chain uses TRBV6-6 with TRBJ2-1, with 8 positions matching TRBD1. V dropped 6 bases and J dropped 8; count of bases not matched to a gene: 9. There are 14 residues in the CDR3. Germline loops: CDR1 MNHNY, CDR2 SVGAGI (reference sequence). The CDR3 is CASRRTGNQDEQFF. The CDR3 DNA is TGTGCCAGCAGAAGGACAGGGAATCAGGATGAGCAGTTCTTC.

There are a few counts of this clone. The rearrangement uses TRBV30 and TRBJ1-2; TRBD1 matches at 9 bases. This CDR3 spans 13 amino acids. The germline V gene encodes CDR1 GTSNPN and CDR2 SVGIG (reference sequence). J was trimmed by 8 bases and V by 0 bases; bases with no gene match: 4. This CDR3 reads CAWSVQGAHGYTF. The CDR3 coding sequence is TGTGCCTGGAGTGTACAGGGGGCTCACGGCTACACCTTC.

This rearrangement joins TRBV28 to TRBJ1-2, with 8 bases fitting TRBD1. This CDR3 is built from 15 residues. CDR1 is MDHEN and CDR2 is SYDVKM in the germline V gene. V lost 4 bases to trimming and J lost 5 bases; unmatched junction nucleotides: 9. This CDR3 reads CASSSIGQGRYGYTF. DNA of the CDR3: TGTGCCAGCAGTTCCATCGGACAGGGTAGATATGGCTACACCTTC.

The chain links TRBV18 to TRBJ2-7; TRBD1 matches 10 bases. The germline CDR1 and CDR2 sequences are KGHSH and LQKENI. This CDR3 spans 15 amino acids. Trimming removed 6 bases from V and 3 bases from J; junction bases left unmatched: 8. CDR3 bases: TGTGCCAGCTCCCTGGACAGGGGGGCCATCTACGAGCAGTACGTC. This gives the protein CASSLDRGAIYEQYV.

V and J are TRBV4-2 and TRBJ2-5; 12 bases agree with TRBD2. With 1 base clipped from V and 2 bases from J, the junction kept 14 bases outside the gene matches. The germline gives CDR1 LGHNA, CDR2 YNFKEQ. This CDR3 has 20 residues. CDR3 DNA: TGTGCCAGCAGCCAAGTTTCTAGCGGGGGGGCCGTGGGACGACAAGAGACCCAGTACTTC. It translates to CASSQVSSGGAVGRQETQYF.

The V call is TRBV27, the J call TRBJ1-2; 12 nucleotides align to TRBD1. This CDR3 contains 18 residues. The V segment lost 0 bases and the J segment 14 bases; nucleotides outside the gene matches: 19. From germline, CDR1 is MNHEY and CDR2 SMNVEV (reference sequence). CDR3 sequence reads: CASSLSPPGQGAPAGGTF. The CDR3 bases are TGTGCCAGCAGTTTATCACCCCCGGGACAGGGGGCTCCCGCGGGGGGGACCTTC.

V and J are TRBV7-8 and TRBJ1-1; TRBD1 might be the D (6 bases). This CDR3 spans 14 amino acids. V was trimmed by 5 bases and J by 0 bases, leaving 10 bases between them. The germline V gene encodes CDR1 SGHVS and CDR2 FQNEAQ. The CDR3 is CASSPDSLNTEAFF. CDR3 DNA: TGTGCCAGCAGCCCGGACAGTCTGAACACTGAAGCTTTCTTT. Full variable domain (rest looked up from reference TRBV7-8 and TRBJ1-1): GAGVSQSPRYKVAKRGQDVALRCDPISGHVSLFWYQQALGQGPEFLTYFQNEAQLDKSGLPSDRFFAERPEGSVSTLKIQRTQQEDSAVYLCASSPDSLNTEAFFGQGTRLTVV.

This chain links TRBV6-1 with TRBJ2-3, with TRBD2 as a possible D gene (6 bases). Germline V gene sequence: CDR1 MNHNS, CDR2 SASEGT. This CDR3 contains 14 residues. V was trimmed by 3 bases and J by 1 base, leaving 8 bases between them. The CDR3 region is CASSDGLRTDTQYF. The DNA of the CDR3 is TGTGCCAGCAGTGACGGACTACGCACAGATACGCAGTATTTT.

This rearrangement joins TRBV21-1 to TRBJ2-7; TRBD2 was called by the table and not checked on the DNA. TRBV21-1 is assigned pseudogene status. The CDR3 is made up of 15 amino acids. CDR3 region: CASGAGGPPSYEQYV. CDR3 sequence (DNA): TGTGCCAGCGGAGCGGGAGGGCCGCCCTCCTACGAGCAGTACGTC.

Regarding this clone: One end of the junction is discordant with germline, which a read error may explain. The chain carries TRBV7-6 and TRBJ1-1; tentative D call: TRBD1 (6 bases). The CDR3 covers 12 residues. Germline V gene sequence: CDR1 SGHVS, CDR2 FNYEAQ. The CDR3 bases are TGTGCCAGCAGCCCAAACGAGGGGGGGCAGGTCTTT. The encoded protein is CASSPNEGGQVF.

The V gene is TRBV5-1, the J gene TRBJ2-3; 8 nucleotides match TRBD2. V shed 1 base, J shed 6 bases, and the junction held 4 bases outside the gene matches. CDR1 SGHRS and CDR2 YFSETQ come from the germline V gene. This CDR3 spans 14 amino acids. CDR3: CASSLTSGSDTQYF. The CDR3 DNA follows: TGCGCCAGCAGCTTGACTAGCGGAAGTGATACGCAGTATTTT.

This clone was recorded once. This chain joins TRBV28 and TRBJ2-3; no definite D call. V was shortened by 5 bases and J by 5 bases, with 8 bases between the two germline ends. Germline V gene lookup returns CDR1 MDHEN and CDR2 SYDVKM. This CDR3 spans 12 amino acids. For the CDR3, the DNA is TGTGCCAGCAGTGCCTGGCAAGATACGCAGTATTTT. Protein: CASSAWQDTQYF.

This clone appeared once. The chain recombines TRBV2 with TRBJ2-3; 8 bases align to TRBD1. Germline V lookup: CDR1 SNHLY, CDR2 FYNNEI. Germline trimming cut 6 bases from V and 1 base from J; bases unmatched to any gene: 3. The CDR3 sequence is 14 residues long. The DNA for the CDR3 is TGTGCCAGCAGCCAGGACAGGGGCACAGATACGCAGTATTTT. It translates to CASSQDRGTDTQYF.

J is TRBJ2-3 and V is TRBV5-4, with no clear D. The V gene lost 3 bases and the J gene lost 0 bases, with 8 bases spanning the gap. CDR1 is SGHNT, CDR2 YYREEE, per germline (reference sequence). CDR3 length: 14 residues. The CDR3 loop is CASSSFFSTDTQYF. For the CDR3, the DNA is TGTGCCAGCAGCTCCTTTTTTAGCACAGATACGCAGTATTTT.

The V call is TRBV30, the J call TRBJ2-6, with a weak D call TRBD2 (5 bases). CDR1 is GTSNPN and CDR2 is SVGIG in the germline V gene (reference sequence). This CDR3 has 15 residues. V lost 7 bases and J lost 0, with 13 bases in between. The CDR3, as DNA: TGTGCCTTGGACTCCATCAGCTCTGGGGCCAACGTCCTGACTTTC. Translation gives CALDSISSGANVLTF.

Of note for this clone: This sample includes further DNA sequences coding for the same CDR3. In DNA form, the CDR3 reads TGCGCCAGCAGCTGGGGAAGCGGGTCCGGCAATGAGCAGTTCTTC. Translated: CASSWGSGSGNEQFF. This chain links TRBV5-1 with TRBJ2-1, with D perhaps TRBD2 (6 bases). The CDR3 is 15 amino acids. CDR1 is SGHRS and CDR2 is YFSETQ in the germline V gene. Trimming took off 3 bases at V and 6 bases at J, with 16 bases between the two ends.

V is TRBV5-1 and J is TRBJ2-1, with D maybe TRBD2 (5 bases). The length of the CDR3 is 15 residues. Trimming took 4 bases from V and 0 from J, leaving 11 bases between them. The germline V gene encodes CDR1 SGHRS and CDR2 YFSETQ. The CDR3 loop is CASSLDSSSYNEQFF. The CDR3 DNA reads as TGCGCCAGCAGCCTGGACTCGAGCTCCTACAATGAGCAGTTCTTC.

V gene TRBV7-9 combines with J gene TRBJ2-3; D possibly corresponds to TRBD1 (5 bases). V lost 1 base and J lost 5, with 13 bases in between. The CDR3 sequence is 15 residues long. Germline V lookup: CDR1 SEHNR, CDR2 FQNEAQ (reference sequence). The CDR3 nucleotides are TGTGCCAGCAGCTTAGACGGCGGCAGGGAAGATACGCAGTATTTT. Protein product: CASSLDGGREDTQYF.

The chain links TRBV27 to TRBJ2-7, with 7 bases identical to TRBD1. V dropped 5 bases and J dropped 2; count of bases not matched to a gene: 18. CDR3 length equals 18 residues. Germline CDR1 reads MNHEY; CDR2 reads SMNVEV (reference sequence). CDR3 loop: CASSPGPLGQSFPYEQYF. The CDR3 DNA reads as TGTGCCAGCAGTCCCGGCCCCCTGGGACAGAGTTTTCCCTACGAGCAGTACTTC.

CDR3 DNA: TGTGCCAGCAGTTTACTACCTGGACAGGGCAGGACTGAAGCTTTCTTT. Its translation is CASSLLPGQGRTEAFF. V is TRBV28 and J is TRBJ1-1; 8 nucleotides match TRBD1. CDR3 length equals 16 residues. Trimming cost V 2 bases and J 5 bases; bases outside gene matches: 10. In germline, CDR1 is MDHEN, CDR2 SYDVKM.

The V call is TRBV30, the J call TRBJ1-1, with D perhaps matching TRBD1 (5 bases). Germline values: CDR1 GTSNPN, CDR2 SVGIG (reference sequence). There are 13 residues in the CDR3. Trimming took off 3 bases at V and 3 bases at J, with 11 bases between the two ends. The CDR3 DNA follows: TGTGCCTGGAGCGTGACAGTAGACACTGAAGCTTTCTTT. Translation: CAWSVTVDTEAFF.

J is TRBJ1-4 and V is TRBV6-6; D perhaps matches TRBD1 (6 bases). In germline, CDR1 is MNHNY, CDR2 SVGAGI (reference sequence). This CDR3 comprises 14 residues. Trimming cost V 6 bases and J 6 bases, with 14 bases left between them. CDR3 DNA: TGTGCCAGCAGCAACAAGGCAGGGGATGAAAAACTGTTTTTT. Protein product: CASSNKAGDEKLFF.

In this sample, this clone turned up a few times. V gene TRBV19 combines with J gene TRBJ2-7, with 8 bases matching TRBD1. V lost 5 bases to trimming and J lost 3 bases; unmatched junction nucleotides: 6. The CDR3 spans 14 residues. Germline V gene data show CDR1 as LNHDA and CDR2 as SQIVND (reference sequence). The CDR3 DNA follows: TGTGCCAGTAGTCGACCAGGGGGCTTCTACGAGCAGTACTTC. Protein sequence: CASSRPGGFYEQYF.

The CDR3 bases are TGTGCCAGCAGCCTAACACCTTTGACAGGGAGGATTTCACCCCTCCACTTT. Translation gives CASSLTPLTGRISPLHF. This sequence joins TRBV5-5 and TRBJ1-6; 7 positions agree with TRBD1. The CDR3 loop spans 17 amino acids. Germline CDR1 reads SGHKS; CDR2 reads YYEKEE (reference sequence). V shed 4 bases, J shed 9 bases, and the junction held 16 bases outside the gene matches. The complete variable domain, with remaining parts taken from reference TRBV5-5 and TRBJ1-6, reads DAGVTQSPTHLIKTRGQQVTLRCSPISGHKSVSWYQQVLGQGPQFIFQYYEKEERGRGNFPDRFSARQFPNYSSELNVNALLLGDSALYLCASSLTPLTGRISPLHFGNGTRLTVT.

The chain joins TRBV9 to TRBJ1-1; D ambiguous. This CDR3 contains 15 residues. V dropped 4 bases and J dropped 3 bases, with 16 bases sitting between them. Germline CDR1 reads SGDLS; CDR2 reads YYNGEE. In DNA form, the CDR3 reads TGTGCCAGCAGCCCGACCGGAGGGTTAGACACTGAAGCTTTCTTT. Amino acid sequence: CASSPTGGLDTEAFF.

The chain's CDR3 is CASSLSGGLSYNEQFF. The DNA for the CDR3 is TGCGCCAGCAGCTTGTCGGGGGGCCTATCCTACAATGAGCAGTTCTTC. J is TRBJ2-1 and V is TRBV5-1; possible D gene TRBD2, 7 bases. The germline CDR1 and CDR2 sequences are SGHRS and YFSETQ. The CDR3 is 16 residues long. The V end lost 1 base, the J end lost 1 base, and 12 bases lay between the germline ends.

The genes are TRBV7-3 and TRBJ2-7, with D possibly matching TRBD1 (6 bases). Germline V gene data show CDR1 as SGHTA and CDR2 as FQGTGA. V was trimmed by 1 base and J by 5 bases, leaving 9 bases between them. CDR3 length: 13 residues. The CDR3 sequence: CASSLNRDHEQYF. The CDR3 bases are TGTGCCAGCAGCTTAAACAGGGACCACGAGCAGTACTTC.

The chain employs TRBV5-1 and TRBJ2-1, with a tentative D call TRBD2 (6 bases). The V gene's germline CDR1 is SGHRS and CDR2 YFSETQ. The V end lost 0 bases, the J end lost 0 bases, and 13 bases lay between the germline ends. The CDR3 runs 17 residues. CDR3 loop: CASSLGLAAYSYNEQFF. The CDR3 bases are TGCGCCAGCAGCTTGGGTTTAGCGGCTTACTCCTACAATGAGCAGTTCTTC.

This clone was seen only once. The chain combines TRBV25-1 with TRBJ2-7; possible D gene TRBD1, 5 bases. The germline gives CDR1 MGHDK, CDR2 SYGVNS. The CDR3 is made up of 14 amino acids. The V gene lost 7 bases and the J gene lost 2 bases, with 15 bases spanning the gap. The chain's CDR3 is CASTIDGHAYEQYV. For the CDR3, the DNA is TGTGCCAGCACCATTGACGGACATGCCTACGAGCAGTACGTC.

The chain uses TRBV7-6 and TRBJ1-2; 8 nucleotides match TRBD1. The V gene's germline CDR1 is SGHVS and CDR2 FNYEAQ. The CDR3 covers 12 residues. The V gene end was trimmed by 8 bases and the J gene end by 6 bases; junction bases not matched to a gene: 5. The CDR3 DNA is TGTGCCAGCGGACAGGGCGGCGATGGCTACACCTTC. It codes for CASGQGGDGYTF. The full variable domain, with the rest looked up from reference TRBV7-6 and TRBJ1-2, is GAGVSQSPRYKVTKRGQDVALRCDPISGHVSLYWYRQALGQGPEFLTYFNYEAQQDKSGLPNDRFSAERPEGSISTLTIQRTEQRDSAMYRCASGQGGDGYTFGSGTRLTVV.